The rows below give T cell receptor beta chains drawn from one sample of a study of cytomegalovirus exposure and HLA in healthy donors. Clones were read by immunoSEQ multiplex PCR, and TCRdb kept only the in-frame ones, dropping some. This sample carries some 200,000 clones, under 80% of them seen once, and the ten largest clones take 2.5% to 3%. Material: PBMCs. All receptors derive from a man in his forties in good health and CMV-seronegative. Both conserved end residues are trimmed from each CDR3. Fields, in order: CDR3 protein, V gene.

CDR3: SVGSTESSYNEQF
V: TRBV29-1

CDR3: ASGLQQGRHEQY
V: TRBV6-5

CDR3: ATSRGVGRDGETQY
V: TRBV15

CDR3: ASIPDGDYNQPQH
V: TRBV2

CDR3: ASSPTGTDNTGELF
V: TRBV18

CDR3: ASSYRGPRDTEAF
V: TRBV18

CDR3: ARSVRQGLGTGELF
V: TRBV5-3

CDR3: ASSEALGGTEAF
V: TRBV2

CDR3: ASSQDVTGGTGELF
V: TRBV14

CDR3: ASSPPSGGPHEQY
V: TRBV11-2

CDR3: ASSLRVPGELF
V: TRBV28

CDR3: SAIAGPPYEQY
V: TRBV29-1

CDR3: ASSVGTANSPLH
V: TRBV6-1

CDR3: ATSSGLAAYNEQF
V: TRBV15

CDR3: ASSGGGLQYEQY
V: TRBV6-1

CDR3: AIIKGPNQPQH
V: TRBV10-3

CDR3: ASSLGQGGYGYT
V: TRBV7-2

CDR3: ASSLGGTGVEKLF
V: TRBV7-9

CDR3: ASSIDYRVEAF
V: TRBV19

CDR3: ASSVGGAYYEQY
V: TRBV2

CDR3: ASSYYGEDIQY
V: TRBV6-5

CDR3: ASSINRQSSYEQY
V: TRBV19